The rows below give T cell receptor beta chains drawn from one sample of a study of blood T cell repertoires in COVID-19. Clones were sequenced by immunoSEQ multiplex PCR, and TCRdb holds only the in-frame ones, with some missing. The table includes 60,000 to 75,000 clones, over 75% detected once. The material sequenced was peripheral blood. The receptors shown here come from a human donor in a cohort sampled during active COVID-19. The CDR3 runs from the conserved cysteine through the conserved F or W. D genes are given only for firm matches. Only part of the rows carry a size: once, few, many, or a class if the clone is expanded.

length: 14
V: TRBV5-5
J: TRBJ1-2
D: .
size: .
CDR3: CASSFDGRAGGYTF
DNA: TGTGCCAGCAGCTTTGACGGCAGGGCTGGTGGCTACACCTTC

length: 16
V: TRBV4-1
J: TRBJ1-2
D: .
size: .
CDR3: CASSQDPNSYNYGYTF
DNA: TGCGCCAGCAGCCAAGACCCCAACTCTTACAACTATGGCTACACCTTC

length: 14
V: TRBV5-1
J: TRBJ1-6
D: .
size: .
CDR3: CASSLAGRGSPLHF
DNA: TGCGCCAGCAGCTTGGCCGGGAGGGGGTCACCCCTCCACTTT

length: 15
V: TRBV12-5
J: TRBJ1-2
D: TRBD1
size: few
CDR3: CASVSDDRGRGGYTF
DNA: TGTGCTAGTGTCTCGGATGACAGGGGGCGAGGTGGCTACACCTTC

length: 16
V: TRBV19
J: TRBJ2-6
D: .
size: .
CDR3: CASSINRGSGANVLTF
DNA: TGTGCCAGTAGTATTAATCGGGGCTCTGGGGCCAACGTCCTGACTTTC

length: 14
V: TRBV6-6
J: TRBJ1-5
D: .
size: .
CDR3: CASSLHPSNQPQHF
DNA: TGTGCCAGCAGTTTACACCCGTCCAATCAGCCCCAGCATTTT

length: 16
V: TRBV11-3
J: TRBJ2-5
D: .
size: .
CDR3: CASSPIRGLLQETQYF
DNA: TGTGCCAGCAGCCCAATTAGGGGACTTCTCCAAGAGACCCAGTACTTC

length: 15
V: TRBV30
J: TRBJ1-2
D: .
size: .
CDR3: CAWSASGRADYGYTF
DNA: TGTGCCTGGAGTGCCAGCGGGAGGGCCGACTATGGCTACACCTTC

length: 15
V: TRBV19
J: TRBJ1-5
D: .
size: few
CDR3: CASKSGRVPNQPQHF
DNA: TGTGCCAGTAAAAGTGGCAGGGTCCCAAATCAGCCCCAGCATTTT

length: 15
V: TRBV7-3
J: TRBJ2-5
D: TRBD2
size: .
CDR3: CASSLTGGNQETQYF
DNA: TGTGCCAGCAGCTTAACCGGGGGGAACCAAGAGACCCAGTACTTC

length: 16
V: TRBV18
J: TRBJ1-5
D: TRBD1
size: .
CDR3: CASSPPGTGKNQPQHF
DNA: TGTGCCAGCTCACCACCCGGGACAGGGAAGAATCAGCCCCAGCATTTT

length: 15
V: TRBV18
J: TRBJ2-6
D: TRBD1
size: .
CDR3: CASSPQGVGANVLTF
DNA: TGTGCCAGCTCACCGCAGGGGGTTGGGGCCAACGTCCTGACTTTC

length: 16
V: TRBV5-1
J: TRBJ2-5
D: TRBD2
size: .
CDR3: CASSLELAGGQETQYF
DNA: TGCGCCAGCAGCTTGGAGCTAGCGGGGGGCCAAGAGACCCAGTACTTC

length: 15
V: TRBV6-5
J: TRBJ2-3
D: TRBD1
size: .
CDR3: CASRMNRGPTDTQYF
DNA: TGTGCCAGCAGAATGAACAGGGGGCCAACAGATACGCAGTATTTT

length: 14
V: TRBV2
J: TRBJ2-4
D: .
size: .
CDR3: CASSEIGGGGIQYF
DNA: TGTGCCAGCAGTGAGATAGGGGGGGGAGGCATTCAGTACTTC

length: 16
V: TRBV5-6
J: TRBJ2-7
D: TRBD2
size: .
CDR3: CASSYPTGRGTYEQYF
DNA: TGTGCCAGCAGCTATCCGACTGGGCGGGGGACCTACGAGCAGTACTTC

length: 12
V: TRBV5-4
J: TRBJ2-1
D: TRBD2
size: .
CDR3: CASSSSGGPQFF
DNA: TGTGCCAGCAGCTCTAGCGGGGGGCCACAGTTCTTC

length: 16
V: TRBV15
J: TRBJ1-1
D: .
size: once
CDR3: CATSRDPQGSFTEAFF
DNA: TGTGCCACCAGCAGAGATCCCCAGGGGAGTTTCACTGAAGCTTTCTTT

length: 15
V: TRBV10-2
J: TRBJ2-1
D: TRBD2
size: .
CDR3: CASSERLGLAGGPFF
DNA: TGCGCCAGCAGTGAGAGGCTCGGACTAGCGGGGGGGCCCTTCTTC

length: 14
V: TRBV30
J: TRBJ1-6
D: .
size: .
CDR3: CAWTIDGGGSPLHF
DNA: TGTGCCTGGACCATTGACGGGGGTGGCTCACCCCTCCACTTT

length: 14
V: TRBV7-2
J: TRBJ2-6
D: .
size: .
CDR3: CASKYGSGANVLTF
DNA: TGTGCCAGCAAATACGGCTCTGGGGCCAACGTCCTGACTTTC

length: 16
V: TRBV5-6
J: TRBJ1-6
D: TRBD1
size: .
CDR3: CASSLGQGALGSPLHF
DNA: TGTGCCAGCAGCTTGGGACAGGGGGCTTTAGGTTCACCCCTCCACTTT

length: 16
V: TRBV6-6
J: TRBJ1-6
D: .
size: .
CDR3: CASRAEGTNYNSPLHF
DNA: TGTGCCAGCAGGGCAGAGGGAACGAACTATAATTCACCCCTCCACTTT

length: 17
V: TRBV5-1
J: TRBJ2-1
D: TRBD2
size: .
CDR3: CASSTSLAGGTYNEQFF
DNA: TGCGCCAGCAGCACCTCCCTAGCGGGGGGGACCTACAATGAGCAGTTCTTC

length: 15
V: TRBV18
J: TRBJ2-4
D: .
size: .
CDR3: CASSPARSAKNIQYF
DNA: TGTGCCAGCTCACCGGCGCGGAGTGCCAAAAACATTCAGTACTTC

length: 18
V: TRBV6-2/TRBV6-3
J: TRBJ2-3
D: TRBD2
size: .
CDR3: CASSFFPRLAIETDTQYF
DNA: TGTGCCAGCAGTTTCTTTCCCAGACTAGCGATCGAAACAGATACGCAGTATTTT

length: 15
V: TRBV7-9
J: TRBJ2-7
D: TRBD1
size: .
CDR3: CASSSYRDRVYEQYF
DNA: TGTGCCAGCAGCTCTTACCGGGACAGGGTCTACGAGCAGTACTTC

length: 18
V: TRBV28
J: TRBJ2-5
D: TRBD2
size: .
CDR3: CASSFRASGGARQETQYF
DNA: TGTGCCAGCAGTTTTCGGGCTAGCGGGGGGGCGCGGCAAGAGACCCAGTACTTC

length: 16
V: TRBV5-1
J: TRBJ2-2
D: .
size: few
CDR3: CASSLDAGLSIGELFF
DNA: TGCGCCAGCAGCTTGGATGCGGGGTTAAGTATCGGGGAGCTGTTTTTT

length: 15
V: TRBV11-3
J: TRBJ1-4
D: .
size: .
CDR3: CASSLDPGRGEKLFF
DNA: TGTGCCAGCAGCTTAGATCCAGGGCGAGGAGAAAAACTGTTTTTT

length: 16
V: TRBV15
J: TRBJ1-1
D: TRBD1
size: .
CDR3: CATSREAGQGDTEAFF
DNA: TGTGCCACCAGCAGAGAGGCTGGACAGGGGGACACTGAAGCTTTCTTT

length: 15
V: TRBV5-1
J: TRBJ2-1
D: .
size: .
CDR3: CASSRSQISYNEQFF
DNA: TGCGCCAGCAGCCGTAGCCAAATATCCTACAATGAGCAGTTCTTC

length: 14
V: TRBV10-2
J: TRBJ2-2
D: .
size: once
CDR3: CASNPRSGTRELFF
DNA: TGCGCCAGCAACCCCCGGAGCGGAACGAGGGAGCTGTTTTTT

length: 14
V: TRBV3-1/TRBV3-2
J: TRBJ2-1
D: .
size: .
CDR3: CASSQAGPSNEQFF
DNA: TGTGCCAGCAGCCAGGCGGGACCGAGCAATGAGCAGTTCTTC

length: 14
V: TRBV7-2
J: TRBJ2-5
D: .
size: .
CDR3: CASSNYRNQETQYF
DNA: TGTGCCAGCAGCAATTACAGAAACCAAGAGACCCAGTACTTC

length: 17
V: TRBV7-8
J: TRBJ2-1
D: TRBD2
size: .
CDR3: CASSLDGLAGTYNEQFF
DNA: TGTGCCAGCAGCTTGGACGGACTAGCGGGTACCTACAATGAGCAGTTCTTC

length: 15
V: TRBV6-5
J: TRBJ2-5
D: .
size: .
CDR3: CASSYSVGPGETQYF
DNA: TGTGCCAGCAGTTACTCGGTGGGGCCAGGGGAGACCCAGTACTTC

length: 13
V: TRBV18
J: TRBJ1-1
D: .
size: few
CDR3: CASLLQENTEAFF
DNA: TGTGCCAGCTTGCTACAGGAGAACACTGAAGCTTTCTTT

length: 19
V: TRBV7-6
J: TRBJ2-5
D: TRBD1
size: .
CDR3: CASSSGTGALLKYQETQYF
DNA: TGTGCCAGCAGCTCGGGTACAGGGGCCCTACTTAAGTACCAAGAGACCCAGTACTTC

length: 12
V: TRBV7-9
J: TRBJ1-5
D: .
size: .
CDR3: CASSPGNQPQHF
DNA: TGTGCCAGCAGCCCAGGAAATCAGCCCCAGCATTTT

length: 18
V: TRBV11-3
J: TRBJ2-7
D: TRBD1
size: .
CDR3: CASSLGGQGLSLGYEQYF
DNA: TGTGCCAGCAGCTTAGGGGGACAGGGGCTATCACTGGGCTACGAGCAGTACTTC

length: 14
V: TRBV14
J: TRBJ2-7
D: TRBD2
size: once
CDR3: CASSHPSGRYEQYF
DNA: TGTGCCAGCAGCCATCCTAGCGGAAGATACGAGCAGTACTTC

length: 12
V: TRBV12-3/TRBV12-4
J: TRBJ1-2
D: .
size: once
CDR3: CASSLAGLGYTF
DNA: TGTGCCAGCAGTTTAGCGGGCCTTGGCTACACCTTC

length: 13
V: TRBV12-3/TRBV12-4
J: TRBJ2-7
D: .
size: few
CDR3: CASSFVGVHEQYF
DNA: TGTGCCAGCAGTTTTGTAGGAGTCCACGAGCAGTACTTC

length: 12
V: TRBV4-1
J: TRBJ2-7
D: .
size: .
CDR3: CASSQDSYEQYF
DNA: TGCGCCAGCAGCCAAGATTCTTACGAGCAGTACTTC

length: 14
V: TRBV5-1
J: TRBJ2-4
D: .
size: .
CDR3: CASSLTPAGNIQYF
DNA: TGCGCCAGCAGCTTGACCCCCGCAGGGAACATTCAGTACTTC

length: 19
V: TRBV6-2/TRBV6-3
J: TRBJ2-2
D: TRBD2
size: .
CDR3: CASSRIRLAGGSNTGELFF
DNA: TGTGCCAGCAGCCGAATACGACTAGCGGGGGGAAGTAACACCGGGGAGCTGTTTTTT

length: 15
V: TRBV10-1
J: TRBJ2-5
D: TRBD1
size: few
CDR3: CASSDTGTGKETQYF
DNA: TGCGCCAGCAGTGACACCGGGACAGGGAAAGAGACCCAGTACTTC

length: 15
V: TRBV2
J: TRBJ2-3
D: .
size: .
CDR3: CASSEAGLITDTQYF
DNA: TGTGCCAGCAGTGAAGCAGGACTGATCACAGATACGCAGTATTTT

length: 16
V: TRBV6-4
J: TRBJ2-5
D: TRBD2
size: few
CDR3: CASSDPTSGGSETQYF
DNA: TGTGCCAGCAGTGACCCCACTAGCGGGGGGTCGGAGACCCAGTACTTC

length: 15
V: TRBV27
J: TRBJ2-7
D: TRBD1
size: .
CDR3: CASSLSGQGFYEQYF
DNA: TGTGCCAGCAGTTTAAGTGGACAGGGCTTCTACGAGCAGTACTTC

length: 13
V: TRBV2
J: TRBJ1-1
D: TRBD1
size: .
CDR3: CASSRQGIDEAFF
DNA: TGTGCCAGCAGCCGACAGGGGATAGATGAAGCTTTCTTT

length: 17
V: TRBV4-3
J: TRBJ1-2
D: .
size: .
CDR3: CASSQDLLPGAKYGYTF
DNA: TGCGCCAGCAGCCAAGATTTGTTGCCAGGGGCGAAATATGGCTACACCTTC